The 14 T cell receptor beta chains listed next were all sequenced from one sample in a study of CD8 T cells in Susac syndrome. Random hexamers were used to reverse transcribe the RNA input (roughly 0.5 to 1 ug). From the immunoSEQ multiplex PCR reads, TCRdb called clonotypes with MiXCR, one entry per CDR3 protein. The sample has 300,000 to 350,000 distinct CDR3 sequences, roughly nine tenths seen once. The sequencing input was CD4+ T cells from PBMCs. These receptors all come from a human donor with multiple sclerosis.

The chain has TRBV18 and TRBJ1-4; tentative D call: TRBD1 (5 bases). The CDR3 is 14 amino acids. Germline V CDR1 and CDR2: KGHSH, LQKENI. The germline V and J ends were trimmed by 6 bases and 0 bases, with 8 bases remaining between them. The CDR3 DNA sequence: TGTGCCAGCTCCCAGGGCGCAACTAATGAAAAACTGTTTTTT. Encoded protein: CASSQGATNEKLFF.

This chain joins TRBV7-8 and TRBJ2-7; D perhaps matches TRBD2 (6 bases). Looked up from germline, CDR1 is SGHVS and CDR2 is FQNEAQ. This CDR3 region has 14 residues. Between the trimmed V and J ends, which lost 1 base and 2 bases, there was a span of 9 bases. The chain's CDR3 is CASSLGGTTYEQYF. In DNA form, the CDR3 reads TGTGCCAGCAGCTTAGGCGGGACGACCTACGAGCAGTACTTC.

Notes on this clonotype: The junction shows a germline mismatch at one end, possibly a read error. V gene TRBV5-6 combines with J gene TRBJ1-2; a possible D gene is TRBD1 (5 bases). Looked up from germline, CDR1 is SGHDT and CDR2 is YYEEEE. The CDR3 extends over 13 amino acids. The CDR3 loop is CASSFGANYGYNF. CDR3 bases: TGTGCCAGCAGCTTCGGGGCCAACTATGGCTACAACTTC.

This clonotype came up a few times. The J gene is TRBJ2-7, the V gene TRBV2; the D gene is possibly TRBD2 (6 bases). The V end was cut by 6 bases, the J end by 1 base, with 19 bases between. Germline CDR1 reads SNHLY; CDR2 reads FYNNEI. This CDR3 region has 16 residues. The CDR3 coding sequence is TGTGCCAGCAGACCCTTGACGGCTAGCGAATCCTACGAGCAGTACTTC. It translates to CASRPLTASESYEQYF.

The rearrangement uses TRBV14 and TRBJ2-1; possibly TRBD2 for D (6 bases). The CDR3 is 16 amino acids. Germline loops: CDR1 SGHDN, CDR2 FVKESK. V gave up 4 bases and J gave up 5 bases, with 18 bases separating them. In nucleotides, the CDR3 is TGTGCCAGCAGCCTCCGGGGCGGGACGGTGGACAATGAGCAGTTCTTC. Protein: CASSLRGGTVDNEQFF.

V usage is TRBV15 and J usage is TRBJ2-4; 10 bases fit TRBD1. V shed 3 bases, J shed 6 bases, and the junction held 8 bases outside the gene matches. Germline lookup yields CDR1 LNHNV and CDR2 YYDKDF (reference sequence). This CDR3 is built from 16 residues. The CDR3 DNA sequence: TGTGCCACCAGCAGGGGGGACAGGGGATACGGAAACATTCAGTACTTC. This codes for CATSRGDRGYGNIQYF.

The chain links TRBV19 to TRBJ1-1, with D perhaps TRBD1 (6 bases). Germline V lookup: CDR1 LNHDA, CDR2 SQIVND (reference sequence). V was clipped by 4 bases and J by 5 bases, with 17 bases between them. The CDR3 spans 15 residues. The CDR3 loop reads CASSTVVGAGTEAFF. The CDR3 DNA follows: TGTGCCAGTAGTACCGTGGTGGGGGCAGGTACTGAAGCTTTCTTT.

The chain links TRBV18 to TRBJ2-3; D is undetermined. CDR1 and CDR2 (germline): KGHSH, LQKENI. V was shortened by 3 bases and J by 4 bases, with 17 bases between the two germline ends. The CDR3 sequence is 16 residues long. In nucleotides, the CDR3 is TGTGCCAGCTCACCGGAATCGGAGACCCTCCCAGATACGCAGTATTTT. It encodes CASSPESETLPDTQYF.

V is TRBV2 and J is TRBJ2-1, with 10 bases identical to TRBD1. CDR3 size: 15 residues. The V and J ends lost 7 bases and 6 bases, in that order; junction bases with no gene match: 9. The germline V gene encodes CDR1 SNHLY and CDR2 FYNNEI. CDR3 amino acids: CASTETGGYGNEQFF. DNA for the CDR3: TGTGCCAGCACCGAGACAGGGGGCTATGGCAATGAGCAGTTCTTC.

V and J are TRBV6-5 and TRBJ2-1, with TRBD2 matching over 10 bases. Germline assignment: CDR1 MNHEY and CDR2 SVGAGI. V trimming: 7 bases; J trimming: 7 bases; junction bases outside the gene matches: 10. The CDR3 has 15 residues. Here the CDR3 DNA reads TGTGCCAGCACTCTGGTCCTAGCGGGAGTTAATGAGCAGTTCTTC. Its translation is CASTLVLAGVNEQFF.

Here the CDR3 DNA reads TGTGCCAGCTCACCTGCGGGACTACTCTACGAGCAGTACTTC. Its protein product is CASSPAGLLYEQYF. V and J are TRBV18 and TRBJ2-7; TRBD2 aligns across 7 bases. The junction had 5 bases not matched to a gene; V was cut back by 3 bases and J by 3 bases. Germline CDR1 reads KGHSH; CDR2 reads LQKENI. This CDR3 is built from 14 residues.

This clonotype was recorded once. The chain combines TRBV5-4 with TRBJ2-5, with unresolved D. Trimming pared 4 bases from V and 4 bases from J, leaving 14 bases between. Germline CDR1 and CDR2: SGHNT and YYREEE (reference sequence). The CDR3 contains 14 residues. The CDR3 spells CASSHPRARETQYF. CDR3 nucleotides: TGTGCCAGCAGCCACCCTAGAGCCAGAGAGACCCAGTACTTC.

The rearrangement joins TRBV29-1 to TRBJ1-1; D not certain. Germline assignment: CDR1 SQVTM and CDR2 ANQGSEA. The ends were cut back, 4 bases at V and 1 base at J, with 10 bases in the middle. This CDR3 contains 13 residues. The CDR3: CSVGRGGNTEAFF. The CDR3 region has the DNA TGCAGCGTTGGCCGGGGAGGGAACACTGAAGCTTTCTTT.

The J gene is TRBJ2-1, the V gene TRBV10-3, with D possibly TRBD2 on 5 matching bases. Trimming took off 0 bases at V and 6 bases at J, with 9 bases between the two ends. The germline V gene encodes CDR1 ENHRY and CDR2 SYGVKD. The CDR3 extends over 14 amino acids. The CDR3 region has the DNA TGTGCCATCAGTGAGTCGCTAGCTCTCAATGAGCAGTTCTTC. The encoded protein is CAISESLALNEQFF.